These 32 T cell receptor beta chains were sequenced from one sample in a study of tumor-infiltrating lymphocytes in primary liver carcinoma. From 20-30 mg of unsorted bulk tissue, DNA and RNA were co-extracted together. Total RNA amounting to 500 ng was the source from which TCR beta cDNA was made with a constant-region primer. The TCR beta library was amplified through three nested multiplex PCR rounds in a modified ARM-PCR procedure. TRBV1-TRBV30 forward primers paired with a C-beta reverse primer were used in the first two PCR rounds, which ran 9 to 10 cycles each. TCRdb reanalysed the multiplex PCR reads using MiXCR and keeps one entry per CDR3 protein. The sample consists of about 120,000 distinct CDR3 sequences, around 70% of them appearing once. The sequencing sample was made of tumor-adjacent normal liver tissue. All receptors derive from a woman aged 60-75 years with primary liver carcinoma and hepatitis B virus infection.

Comment on this clonotype: With a much larger clone just one base away, this may be a read error. The rearrangement uses TRBV28 and TRBJ2-5, with 7 bases lining up with TRBD2. This CDR3 has 16 residues. The V gene's germline CDR1 is MDHEN and CDR2 SYDVKM. DNA for the CDR3: TGTGCCAGCAGTTTCGTGGCTAGCGGACATCAAGAGACCCGGTACTTC. It encodes CASSFVASGHQETRYF.

This clonotype was picked up one time. A much larger clone differs from this one at a single base, so this may be a read error. The J gene is TRBJ2-3, the V gene TRBV28; TRBD2 aligns across 7 bases. The trim removed 9 bases at V and 4 bases at J, leaving 13 bases unmatched. The CDR3 runs 15 residues. Germline V CDR1 and CDR2: MDHEN, SYDVKM. Written as DNA, the CDR3 is TGTGCCAGGCGATCTTGGGGGGAGGGCGCAGATACGCAGTATTTT. This codes for CARRSWGEGADTQYF.

To note about this clonotype: At one of its ends the junction is not consistent with the germline gene, which may arise from a read error. CDR3 sequence: CACILTRWASYEQYF. Here the CDR3 DNA reads TGTGCCTGCATCTTAACGAGGTGGGCTAGCTACGAGCAGTATTTC. This sequence joins TRBV11-1 and TRBJ2-7; tentative D call: TRBD2 (5 bases). The CDR3 is 15 residues long. Per germline, CDR1 SGHAT and CDR2 FQDESV (reference sequence).

Details on this clonotype: The junction and the germline gene differ at one end; a read error may be behind it. The CDR3, as DNA: TGTGCCTGCAGCACCAAGCGGAAGCCATTAAAAGCGGATACGCAGTATTTT. Its protein product is CACSTKRKPLKADTQYF. The V call is TRBV11-2, the J call TRBJ2-3; D possibly corresponds to TRBD2 (5 bases). The CDR3 runs 17 residues. CDR1 and CDR2 (germline): SGHAT, FQNNGV.

This clonotype was detected only a few times. A single base separates this from a much larger clone, so it may be a read error. The CDR3 nucleotides read TGTGCCAGCAGTTTATATCGAGGACACTATTGCTACACCTTC. Translation gives CASSLYRGHYCYTF. The V gene is TRBV12-3 or TRBV12-4, the J gene TRBJ1-2; tentative D call: TRBD1 (5 bases). The CDR3 sequence is 14 residues long.

As for this clonotype: At one end, the junction sequence differs from germline, possibly due to a read error. The chain uses TRBV11-2 and TRBJ1-1, with a possible D match to TRBD1 (5 bases). CDR1 SGHAT and CDR2 FQNNGV come from the germline V gene. The CDR3 is 15 residues long. CDR3 in DNA: TGTGCCAGCAGTACCGAAACCGGGACGGTACTTAAAGCTGTCTTT. It yields the protein CASSTETGTVLKAVF. The full variable domain, rest sourced from reference TRBV11-2 and TRBJ1-1, is EAGVAQSPRYKIIEKRQSVAFWCNPISGHATLYWYQQILGQGPKLLIQFQNNGVVDDSQLPKDRFSAERLKGVDSTLKIQPAKLEDSAVYLCASSTETGTVLKAVFGQGTRLTVV.

With respect to this clonotype: Compared with germline, one end of the junction differs, possibly owing to a read error. The chain employs TRBV12-3 or TRBV12-4 and TRBJ2-1, with 7 bases fitting TRBD2. CDR3 length: 16 residues. As DNA, the CDR3 is TGTTCCAGCAGCCGTGCTAGCGGATGCTCCTACAATGAGCAGTTCTTC. Protein product: CSSSRASGCSYNEQFF.

As regards this clonotype: This could be a read error, since a much larger clone is one nucleotide away. The genes are TRBV29-1 and TRBJ2-5, with D unresolved. V gave up 2 bases and J gave up 5 bases, with 18 bases separating them. This CDR3 is built from 15 residues. Germline loops: CDR1 SQVTM, CDR2 ANQGSEA. The CDR3 bases are TGCAGCGTTGAATCCGCGGCGGCTAGATCGGAGACCCAGTACTTC. Translating it yields CSVESAAARSETQYF.

In the case of this clonotype: The germline gene is not matched at one end of the junction; a read error may be the cause. V and J are TRBV29-1 and TRBJ2-5, with 11 positions matching TRBD2. Germline V lookup: CDR1 SQVTM, CDR2 ANQGSEA. The CDR3 contains 14 residues. CDR3 DNA: TGTAGCGTTGAGGGGACTAGCGGAACGGAGACCCAGTACTTC. Amino acid sequence: CSVEGTSGTETQYF.

This clonotype was recorded only once. At one of its ends the junction is not consistent with the germline gene, which may arise from a read error. The CDR3 DNA reads TGTGCCAGTAGCTTAATAAGAGGGAACGCTGAAGCTTCCTTT. It is translated as CASSLIRGNAEASF. The chain has TRBV11-2 and TRBJ1-1; D is unresolved. The CDR3 consists of 14 residues. Germline CDR1 SGHAT, CDR2 FQNNGV.

This clonotype was observed at least ten times. This rearrangement joins TRBV30 to TRBJ2-1; D is perhaps TRBD2 (5 bases). Trimming stripped 2 bases from V and 2 bases from J, with 10 bases between. The V gene's germline CDR1 is GTSNPN and CDR2 SVGIG (reference sequence). The CDR3 is 14 residues long. The CDR3 loop reads CAWSRSGAYNEQFF. CDR3 in DNA: TGTGCCTGGAGTCGTTCCGGGGCCTACAATGAGCAGTTCTTC.

Note on this clonotype: Just one base apart from a much larger clone, this may be a read error. This chain joins TRBV21-1 and TRBJ2-5; no check of the table's D call, TRBD1, against the DNA was made. TRBV21-1 is listed as a pseudogene. This CDR3 comprises 15 residues. Here the CDR3 reads CASIRTFGQQETQYF. The CDR3 bases are TGTGCCAGCATCCGAACATTCGGACAGCAAGAGACCCAGTACTTC.

This clonotype was found many times. The V gene is TRBV14, the J gene TRBJ2-7; TRBD1 matches 7 bases. V lost 8 bases to trimming and J lost 0 bases; unmatched junction nucleotides: 7. Germline V gene lookup returns CDR1 SGHDN and CDR2 FVKESK. This CDR3 has 14 residues. This chain's CDR3 is CASRPGQNSYEQYF. The CDR3 DNA follows: TGTGCCAGCCGACCGGGACAGAACTCCTACGAGCAGTACTTC.

This clonotype was recorded many times. The V gene is TRBV12-3 or TRBV12-4, the J gene TRBJ2-5; 14 nucleotides agree with TRBD2. V shed 6 bases, J shed 10 bases, and the junction held 16 bases outside the gene matches. The CDR3 is 17 residues long. The CDR3 region is CASRRLAGGPRVEDQYF. CDR3 bases: TGTGCCAGCAGAAGACTAGCGGGAGGGCCAAGAGTAGAAGACCAGTACTTC.

The V gene is TRBV6-1, the J gene TRBJ2-3; maybe TRBD1 (6 bases). Between the trimmed V and J ends, which lost 10 bases and 6 bases, there was a span of 26 bases. Germline CDR1 is MNHNS and CDR2 is SASEGT. This CDR3 comprises 16 residues. The CDR3 spells CANRTPRQGNTDTQYF. The CDR3 nucleotides read TGTGCCAACAGAACCCCGCGGCAGGGGAACACGGATACGCAGTATTTT.

The sample holds many counts of this clonotype. The chain joins TRBV6-6 to TRBJ2-1, with D maybe TRBD2 (7 bases). The CDR3 covers 18 residues. The germline V and J ends were trimmed by 5 bases and 7 bases, with 27 bases remaining between them. The V gene's germline CDR1 is MNHNY and CDR2 SVGAGI (reference sequence). The CDR3 nucleotides are TGTGCCAGCAGTCCCCTGGGGGGCGGGAGAGTCGCCGTTAATGAGCAGTTCTTC. Protein product: CASSPLGGGRVAVNEQFF.

With respect to this clonotype: Compared with germline, one end of the junction differs, possibly owing to a read error. J is TRBJ2-2 and V is TRBV11-2, with TRBD2 identical over 11 bases. In germline, CDR1 is SGHAT, CDR2 FQNNGV. The CDR3 runs to 15 residues. CDR3 in amino acids: CGSSLRLAGPGELFF. CDR3 sequence (DNA): TGTGGCAGCAGCTTAAGACTAGCGGGACCCGGGGAGCTGTTTTTT.

The chain has TRBV6-1 and TRBJ1-1; 8 bases align to TRBD1. The CDR3 has 12 amino acids. The V gene's germline CDR1 is MNHNS and CDR2 SASEGT. The CDR3 sequence: CANSADRAEAFF. The CDR3 DNA follows: TGTGCTAACAGCGCGGACAGGGCTGAAGCTTTCTTT.

V usage is TRBV6-4 and J usage is TRBJ2-7; unclear D gene. This CDR3 is built from 20 residues. Germline lookup yields CDR1 MRHNA and CDR2 SNTAGT. Trimming took 2 bases from V and 1 from J, leaving 27 bases between them. The CDR3 spells CASSDTMPGRLRRHSYEQYF. The CDR3 DNA sequence: TGTGCCAGCAGTGACACCATGCCGGGCCGACTTAGGAGACATTCCTACGAGCAGTACTTC.

In this sample, this clonotype turned up many times. The rearrangement links TRBV29-1 to TRBJ2-7; D may be TRBD1 (6 bases). CDR1 SQVTM and CDR2 ANQGSEA come from the germline V gene. V lost 4 bases, J lost 1 base, and 14 bases lay in between. The CDR3 is 14 amino acids. In DNA, the CDR3 is TGCAGCGTTGTGAGGGGGACCAATTCCTACGAGCAGTACTTC. Protein: CSVVRGTNSYEQYF.

As for this clonotype: One junction end does not reproduce the germline sequence, and a read error may be involved. The chain has TRBV11-2 and TRBJ2-7; D not resolved. The CDR3 covers 15 residues. The germline V gene encodes CDR1 SGHAT and CDR2 FQNNGV. CDR3 region: CASSLDPSHTSGQYF. CDR3 in DNA: TGTGCTAGCAGCTTAGACCCAAGCCATACGTCCGGGCAGTACTTC.

As regards this clonotype: One end of the junction varies from germline; a read error may be responsible. V is TRBV5-5 and J is TRBJ2-4; the match to TRBD1 covers 8 bases. CDR1 is SGHKS, CDR2 YYEKEE, per germline (reference sequence). This CDR3 has 16 residues. In nucleotides, the CDR3 is TGTGCCAGCAGCTTGGGGGCAGGGGGCACTCTAGACATTAAGTACTTC. It translates to CASSLGAGGTLDIKYF. The whole variable domain, filled in from reference TRBV5-5 and TRBJ2-4, reads DAGVTQSPTHLIKTRGQQVTLRCSPISGHKSVSWYQQVLGQGPQFIFQYYEKEERGRGNFPDRFSARQFPNYSSELNVNALLLGDSALYLCASSLGAGGTLDIKYFGAGTRLSVL.

Details on this clonotype: At one boundary the junction diverges from the germline segment, which might be a read error. V gene TRBV11-1 combines with J gene TRBJ1-1; 9 nucleotides agree with TRBD1. The germline V gene encodes CDR1 SGHAT and CDR2 FQDESV (reference sequence). This CDR3 spans 17 amino acids. Here the CDR3 DNA reads TGTGCCACCAGCCACCGGGACAGGGTCTTAGGTTTTCCTGAAGCTTCCTTT. Protein product: CATSHRDRVLGFPEASF. Full variable domain (outside the CDR3, taken from reference TRBV11-1 and TRBJ1-1): EAEVAQSPRYKITEKSQAVAFWCDPISGHATLYWYRQILGQGPELLVQFQDESVVDDSQLPKDRFSAERLKGVDSTLKIQPAELGDSAMYLCATSHRDRVLGFPEASFGQGTRLTVV.

Note on this clonotype: Since the CDR3 does not end with the conserved phenylalanine or tryptophan, this likely comes from a read error. Because the CDR3's place on the DNA is in doubt, the DNA is left out and the CDR3 is given as listed by TCRdb. The chain joins TRBV11-2 to TRBJ1-6; TRBD1 is the table's D call, not checked against the DNA. Including both end residues, the CDR3 is 15 amino acids long. Germline CDR1 and CDR2: SGHAT and FQNNGV. CDR3 region: CASSLESGQNSPLHY.

A note on this clonotype: Without the conserved terminal phenylalanine or tryptophan, this CDR3 likely stems from a read error. V gene TRBV6-4 combines with J gene TRBJ2-3, with 13 bases lining up with TRBD2. Germline V CDR1 and CDR2: MRHNA, SNTAGT. There are 15 residues in the CDR3. The CDR3 loop is CASSDGTSGTGTQYS. The CDR3 nucleotides read TGTGCCAGCAGTGACGGGACTAGCGGGACAGGTACGCAGTATTCT.

In its sample, this clonotype was seen once. The rearrangement links TRBV7-9 to TRBJ2-7, with D possibly TRBD2 on 5 matching bases. Germline lookup yields CDR1 SEHNR and CDR2 FQNEAQ (reference sequence). Trimming stripped 3 bases from V and 9 bases from J, with 15 bases between. CDR3 length: 13 residues. CDR3 in amino acids: CASSFGNEVVQYF. DNA for the CDR3: TGTGCCAGCAGCTTCGGGAACGAGGTCGTGCAGTACTTC.

As for this clonotype: As the CDR3 is not closed by the conserved phenylalanine or tryptophan, this likely results from a read error. V gene TRBV11-2 combines with J gene TRBJ2-3, with TRBD2 as a possible D gene (5 bases). CDR1 and CDR2 (germline): SGHAT, FQNNGV. The CDR3 is 14 residues long. CDR3 DNA: TGTGCCAGCTGCTTAGATAGGGAGATCGATACGCAGTATCTT. Translated: CASCLDREIDTQYL.

Regarding this clonotype: A much larger clone lies one base from this, so it may be a read error. The V gene is TRBV30, the J gene TRBJ2-1, with TRBD2 as a possible D gene (6 bases). Trimming left V 0 bases short and J 12 bases short, with 15 bases between. CDR1 GTSNPN and CDR2 SVGIG come from the germline V gene (reference sequence). The CDR3 length is 13 residues. The CDR3 coding sequence is TGTGCCTGGAGTGTAGGAGGGCCTAGGGGGCAGTTCTTC. Translated, it gives CAWSVGGPRGQFF.

As regards this clonotype: One end of the junction is discordant with germline, which a read error may explain. This chain links TRBV6-6 with TRBJ2-7; D call uncertain. Germline values: CDR1 MNHNY, CDR2 SVGAGI (reference sequence). The CDR3 totals 13 residues. The DNA for the CDR3 is TGTACCAGTAGTTACATGAACTCCTACGAGCAGTACTTC. Translating gives CTSSYMNSYEQYF.

J is TRBJ1-4 and V is TRBV29-1; D is unclear. The CDR3 runs to 14 residues. Trimming stripped 0 bases from V and 11 bases from J, with 16 bases between. CDR1 SQVTM and CDR2 ANQGSEA come from the germline V gene. DNA for the CDR3: TGCAGCGTTGAAGATCCGGGAGCTCGGGATAAACTGTTTTTT. Protein sequence: CSVEDPGARDKLFF.

In the case of this clonotype: Possible read error: a much larger clone is one base away. This is likely a read error, given that the CDR3 carries no conserved phenylalanine or tryptophan at its end. The J gene is TRBJ2-5, the V gene TRBV5-1, with D uncertain. The germline V gene encodes CDR1 SGHRS and CDR2 YFSETQ. The CDR3 is made up of 15 amino acids. The V gene lost 0 bases and the J gene lost 2 bases, with 11 bases spanning the gap. CDR3 residues: CASSLASQRQETQYS. In DNA, the CDR3 is TGCGCCAGCAGCTTGGCCTCCCAGAGACAAGAGACCCAGTACTCC.

With respect to this clonotype: This CDR3 is missing its conserved last phenylalanine or tryptophan, likely due to a read error. The chain has TRBV29-1 and TRBJ1-4; a weak D match, TRBD1 (5 bases). Germline V CDR1 and CDR2: SQVTM, ANQGSEA. This CDR3 has 17 amino acids. The CDR3 bases are TGCAGCGTTGAAGTTGCTGGGAGCAGGGAAGGAGGTGAAAATCTGTTTTCT. As protein: CSVEVAGSREGGENLFS.